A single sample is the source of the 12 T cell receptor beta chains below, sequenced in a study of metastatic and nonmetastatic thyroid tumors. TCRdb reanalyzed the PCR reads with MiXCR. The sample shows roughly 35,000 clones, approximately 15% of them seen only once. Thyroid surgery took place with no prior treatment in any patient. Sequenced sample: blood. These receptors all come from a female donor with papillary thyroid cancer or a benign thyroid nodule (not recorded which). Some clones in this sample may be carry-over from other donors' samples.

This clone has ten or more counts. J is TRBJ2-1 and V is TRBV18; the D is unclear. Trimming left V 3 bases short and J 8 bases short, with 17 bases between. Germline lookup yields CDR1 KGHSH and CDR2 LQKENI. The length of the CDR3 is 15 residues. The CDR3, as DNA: TGTGCCAGCTCACCGGTTGGAGTGTCCTTCGATGAGCAGTTCTTC. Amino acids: CASSPVGVSFDEQFF. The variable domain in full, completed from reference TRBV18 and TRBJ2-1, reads NAGVMQNPRHLVRRRGQEARLRCSPMKGHSHVYWYRQLPEEGLKFMVYLQKENIIDESGMPKERFSAEFPKEGPSILRIQQVVRGDSAAYFCASSPVGVSFDEQFFGPGTRLTVL.

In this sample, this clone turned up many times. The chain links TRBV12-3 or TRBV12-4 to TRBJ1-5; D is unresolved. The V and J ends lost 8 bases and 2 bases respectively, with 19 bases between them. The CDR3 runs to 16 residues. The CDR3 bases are TGTGCCAGCGCCCTCCGGGTCTCGGAACGCAATCAGCCCCAGCATTTT. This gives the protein CASALRVSERNQPQHF.

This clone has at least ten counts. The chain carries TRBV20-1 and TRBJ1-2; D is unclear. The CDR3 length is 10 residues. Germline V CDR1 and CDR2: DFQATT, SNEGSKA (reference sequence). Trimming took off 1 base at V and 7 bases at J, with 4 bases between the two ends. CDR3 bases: TGCAGTGCTAGAGTCTCTGGCTACACCTTC. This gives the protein CSARVSGYTF.

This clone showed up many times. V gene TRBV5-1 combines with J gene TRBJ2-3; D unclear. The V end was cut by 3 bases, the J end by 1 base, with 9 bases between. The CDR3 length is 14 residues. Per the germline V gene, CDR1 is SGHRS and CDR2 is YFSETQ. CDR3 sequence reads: CASSWWEGTDTQYF. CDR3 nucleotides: TGCGCCAGCAGCTGGTGGGAAGGCACAGATACGCAGTATTTT.

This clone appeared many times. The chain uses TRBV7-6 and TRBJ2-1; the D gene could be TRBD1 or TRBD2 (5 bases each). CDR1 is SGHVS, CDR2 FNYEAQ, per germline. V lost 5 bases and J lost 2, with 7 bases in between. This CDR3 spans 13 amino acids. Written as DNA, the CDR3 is TGTGCCAGCAGCCGGGGCCCCTACAATGAGCAGTTCTTC. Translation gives CASSRGPYNEQFF.

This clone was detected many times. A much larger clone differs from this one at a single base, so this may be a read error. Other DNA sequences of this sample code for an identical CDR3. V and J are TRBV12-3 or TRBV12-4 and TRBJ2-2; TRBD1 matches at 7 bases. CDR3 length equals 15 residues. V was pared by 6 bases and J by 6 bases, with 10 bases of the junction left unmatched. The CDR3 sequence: CASSPGAGGPGELFF. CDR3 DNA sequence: TGTGCCAGCAGCCCTGGGGCAGGGGGACCCGGGGAGCTGTTTTTT.

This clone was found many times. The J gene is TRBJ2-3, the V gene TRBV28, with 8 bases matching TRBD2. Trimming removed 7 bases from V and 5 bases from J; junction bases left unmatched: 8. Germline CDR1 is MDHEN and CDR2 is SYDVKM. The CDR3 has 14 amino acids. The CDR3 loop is CASTSGSLLDTQYF. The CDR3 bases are TGTGCCAGCACAAGCGGGAGTTTATTAGATACGCAGTATTTT.

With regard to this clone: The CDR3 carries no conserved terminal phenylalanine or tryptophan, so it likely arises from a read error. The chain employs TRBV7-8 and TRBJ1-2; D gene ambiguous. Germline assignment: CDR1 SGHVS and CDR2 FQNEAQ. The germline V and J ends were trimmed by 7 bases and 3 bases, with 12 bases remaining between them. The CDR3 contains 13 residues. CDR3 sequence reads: CASKGSDYYGYTL. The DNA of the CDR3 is TGTGCCAGCAAGGGAAGTGATTACTATGGCTACACCTTA.

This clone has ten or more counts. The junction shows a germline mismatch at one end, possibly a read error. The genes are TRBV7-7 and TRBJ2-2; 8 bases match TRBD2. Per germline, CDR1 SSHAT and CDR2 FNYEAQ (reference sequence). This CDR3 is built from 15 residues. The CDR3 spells CASSLREGNTGELFF. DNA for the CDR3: TGTGCTAGCAGCTTACGGGAGGGCAACACCGGGGAGCTGTTTTTT.

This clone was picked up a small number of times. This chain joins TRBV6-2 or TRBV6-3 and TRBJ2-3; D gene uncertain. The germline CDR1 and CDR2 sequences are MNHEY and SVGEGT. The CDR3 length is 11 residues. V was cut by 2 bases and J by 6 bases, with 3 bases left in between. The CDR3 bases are TGTGCCAGCAGTTACGGGGATACGCAGTATTTT. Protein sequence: CASSYGDTQYF.

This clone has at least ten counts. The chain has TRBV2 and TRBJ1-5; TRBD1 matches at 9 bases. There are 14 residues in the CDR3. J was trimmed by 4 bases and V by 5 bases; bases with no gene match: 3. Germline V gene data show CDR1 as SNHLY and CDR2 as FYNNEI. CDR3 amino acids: CASSFGTGNQPQHF. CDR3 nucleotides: TGTGCCAGCAGTTTCGGGACAGGGAATCAGCCCCAGCATTTT.

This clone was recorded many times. The CDR3 loop is CASRSPGNTIYF. The CDR3 bases are TGTGCTTCGAGGAGTCCTGGAAACACCATATATTTT. The gene calls are TRBV11-2 and TRBJ1-3; no clear D. There are 12 residues in the CDR3. Germline V gene sequence: CDR1 SGHAT, CDR2 FQNNGV.